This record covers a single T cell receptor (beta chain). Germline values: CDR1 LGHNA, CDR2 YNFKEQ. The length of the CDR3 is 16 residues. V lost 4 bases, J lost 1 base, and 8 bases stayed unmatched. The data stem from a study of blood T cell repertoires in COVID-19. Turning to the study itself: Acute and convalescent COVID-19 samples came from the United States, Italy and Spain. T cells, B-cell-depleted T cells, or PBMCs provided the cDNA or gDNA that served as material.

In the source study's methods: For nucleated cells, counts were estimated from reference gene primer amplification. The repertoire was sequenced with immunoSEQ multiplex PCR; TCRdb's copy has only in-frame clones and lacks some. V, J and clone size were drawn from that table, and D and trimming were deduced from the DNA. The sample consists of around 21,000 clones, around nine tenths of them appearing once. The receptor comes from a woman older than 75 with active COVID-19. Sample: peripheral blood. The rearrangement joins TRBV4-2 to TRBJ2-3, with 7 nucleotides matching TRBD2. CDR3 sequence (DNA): TGTGCCAGCAGCCCATTTGGGGCGGGGGGCACAGATACGCAGTATTTT. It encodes CASSPFGAGGTDTQYF.